These 3 T cell receptor beta chains came from one sample sequenced in a study of blood T cell repertoires in COVID-19. The method was immunoSEQ multiplex PCR; TCRdb's version includes in-frame clones alone and lacks a portion of them. The sample lists under 300,000 clones; roughly 85% were seen once. Source material: PBMCs or T cells enriched from blood (not recorded which). Receptors originate from a woman aged 50 to 60 who had been exposed to COVID-19.

This clone has only one observation. The genes are TRBV5-6 and TRBJ1-1; a weak D match, TRBD1 (5 bases). V was cut by 0 bases and J by 2 bases, with 11 bases left in between. The CDR3 runs 15 residues. CDR1 is SGHDT and CDR2 is YYEEEE in the germline V gene. The CDR3 loop reads CASSLGNRPNTEAFF. CDR3 bases: TGTGCCAGCAGCTTGGGAAACAGGCCAAACACTGAAGCTTTCTTT.

The V gene is TRBV28, the J gene TRBJ1-4; 7 bases match TRBD1. The CDR3 is 15 amino acids. CDR1 is MDHEN, CDR2 SYDVKM, per germline. The trim removed 6 bases at V and 7 bases at J, leaving 11 bases unmatched. The CDR3 spells CASSRDRPRGEKLFF. The CDR3 nucleotides are TGTGCCAGCAGCCGGGACAGACCTAGGGGTGAAAAACTGTTTTTT.

This chain uses TRBV29-1 with TRBJ1-2, with 9 bases that match TRBD1. The ends lost 4 bases at V and 3 bases at J; junction bases unmatched: 6. Germline V gene lookup returns CDR1 SQVTM and CDR2 ANQGSEA. The CDR3 sequence is 14 residues long. CDR3 region: CSVAGTGNHYGYTF. The CDR3 region has the DNA TGCAGCGTTGCCGGGACAGGGAACCACTATGGCTACACCTTC. The complete variable domain, with remaining parts taken from reference TRBV29-1 and TRBJ1-2, reads SAVISQKPSRDICQRGTSLTIQCQVDSQVTMMFWYRQQPGQSLTLIATANQGSEATYESGFVIDKFPISRPNLTFSTLTVSNMSPEDSSIYLCSVAGTGNHYGYTFGSGTRLTVV.